These T cell receptor beta chains were read from a single sample in a study of shared clonotypes between healthy human individuals. Sequenced by immunoSEQ multiplex PCR; TCRdb stores in-frame clones only, minus some. The repertoire holds around 2,000,000 clones, with about 95% as singletons. Sequenced: naive CD8+ T cells sorted from blood. All receptors come from a man younger than 35 in good health. CDR3s include the opening cysteine and the closing phenylalanine or tryptophan. A D gene is named only where the DNA matches it firmly. Only part of the rows carry a size: once, few, many, or a class if the clone is expanded.

V	J	D	size	DNA	CDR3
TRBV7-9	TRBJ1-5	.	.	TGTGCCAGCAGCTTAGAAGACAGCAATCAGCCCCAGCATTTT	CASSLEDSNQPQHF
TRBV4-1	TRBJ2-7	TRBD2	.	TGCGCCAGCAGCCAAGATTGGGAGCGGGAGGGATTGTACGAGCAGTACTTC	CASSQDWEREGLYEQYF
TRBV7-9	TRBJ2-7	TRBD1	.	TGTGCCAGCAGCCCAGGGGACAGGGGTTACGAGCAGTACTTC	CASSPGDRGYEQYF
TRBV18	TRBJ1-5	.	.	TGTGCCAGCTCACCAAACCGGGACAGCAATCAGCCCCAGCATTTT	CASSPNRDSNQPQHF
TRBV5-6	TRBJ2-5	TRBD1	once	TGTGCCAGCCACGACAGGGGGCAGGAGACCCAGTACTTC	CASHDRGQETQYF
TRBV11-2	TRBJ2-5	TRBD1	.	TGTGCCAGCAGCCTTTACAGGGGAGAGACCCAGTACTTC	CASSLYRGETQYF
TRBV5-4	TRBJ2-3	TRBD2	.	TGTGCCAGCAGTGGGACTAGCGGGACAGATACGCAGTATTTT	CASSGTSGTDTQYF
TRBV27	TRBJ2-7	TRBD2	.	TGTGCCAGCAGCCCATCCTCGGGACTACTCTCCTACGAGCAGTACTTC	CASSPSSGLLSYEQYF
TRBV6-5	TRBJ2-2	.	.	TGTGCCAGCAGTTACTGGGCGGGGACCGGCACCGGGGAGCTGTTTTTT	CASSYWAGTGTGELFF
TRBV2	TRBJ1-2	.	.	TGTGCCAGCAGCCAGCTCGGACGGGAGTACTATGGCTACACCTTC	CASSQLGREYYGYTF
TRBV27	TRBJ1-2	.	.	TGTGCCAGCAGTTTGGTAGGTGTGGGAGGCTACACCTTC	CASSLVGVGGYTF
TRBV4-1	TRBJ2-1	TRBD2	.	TGCGCCAGCAGCCATATAGCGGGAGGGCTAACTGAGCAGTTCTTC	CASSHIAGGLTEQFF
TRBV10-2	TRBJ2-5	TRBD2	.	TGCGCCAGCATGAGAGAGCGGGGGCAAGAGACCCAGTACTTC	CASMRERGQETQYF
TRBV7-6	TRBJ2-7	.	.	TGTGCCAGCAGCTTAGTCGCGGGGGAGCAGTACTTC	CASSLVAGEQYF
TRBV23-1	TRBJ1-5	.	.	TGCGCCAGCAGTCAATTTGAAACAGCGAATCAGCCCCAGCATTTT	CASSQFETANQPQHF
TRBV19	TRBJ2-1	.	.	TGTGCCAGTAGTATAGACTCAGCCAATAATGAGCAGTTCTTC	CASSIDSANNEQFF
TRBV2	TRBJ2-7	.	.	TGTGCCAGCAGTGGGGGGGACGGCCTCTCCTACGAGCAGTACTTC	CASSGGDGLSYEQYF
TRBV2	TRBJ2-7	TRBD2	once	TGTGCCAGCAGTGATAGTTGGCTAGCGGGAGGCTACTACGAGCAGTACTTC	CASSDSWLAGGYYEQYF
TRBV28	TRBJ1-2	.	.	TGTGCCAGCAGCAACTCCGGGACTTACAACTATGGCTACACCTTC	CASSNSGTYNYGYTF
TRBV10-3	TRBJ2-7	TRBD1	.	TGTGCCATCAGTGAGTCTCCGGGACAGGGGGTCTACGAGCAGTACTTC	CAISESPGQGVYEQYF
TRBV19	TRBJ2-2	.	few	TGTGCCAGTGGGGCCGGGGAGCTGTTTTTT	CASGAGELFF
TRBV27	TRBJ1-1	.	.	TGTGCCAGCATTTCGCGGGGCGCGGACACTGAAGCTTTCTTT	CASISRGADTEAFF
TRBV7-9	TRBJ2-2	.	.	TGTGCCAGCAGCTTTCCCCAAACCGGGGAGCTGTTTTTT	CASSFPQTGELFF
TRBV27	TRBJ1-2	.	.	TGTGCCAGCAGTTTTGGAGGAGCTAACTATGGCTACACCTTC	CASSFGGANYGYTF
TRBV30	TRBJ1-1	.	.	TGTGCCTGGAGTGTAGGCATCATGAACACTGAAGCTTTCTTT	CAWSVGIMNTEAFF
TRBV9	TRBJ2-7	TRBD1	.	TGTGCCAGCAGCGCGACAGGGAGCTCCTACGAGCAGTACTTC	CASSATGSSYEQYF
TRBV5-1	TRBJ2-7	.	.	TGCGCCAGCAGCTTGGACGCAGCTAGCGAGCAGTACTTC	CASSLDAASEQYF
TRBV7-9	TRBJ1-5	.	.	TGTGCCAGCAGCTTAGGGTGGGGGAACAATCAGCCCCAGCATTTT	CASSLGWGNNQPQHF
TRBV2	TRBJ2-5	TRBD2	.	TGTGCCAGCAGTGAACCCAGCGGGGAGTTGGGAGGGACCCAGTACTTC	CASSEPSGELGGTQYF
TRBV28	TRBJ2-7	.	.	TGTGCCAGCAGTTTATCACTCTCCGGAGGGTACGAGCAGTACTTC	CASSLSLSGGYEQYF
TRBV28	TRBJ1-4	.	.	TGTGCCACCTCCCGGGGCAGGGCTCCTGAAAAACTGTTTTTT	CATSRGRAPEKLFF
TRBV28	TRBJ1-3	.	.	TGTGCCAGCAGTTCGATGACACAGGGAAACACCATATATTTT	CASSSMTQGNTIYF
TRBV11-3	TRBJ1-1	.	.	TGTGCCAGCAGCCCTGTTGAGGCAGGAACCCTTTCGAGGGCTTTCTTT	CASSPVEAGTLSRAFF
TRBV4-1	TRBJ2-7	TRBD1	.	TGCGCCAGCAGCCTGCGGACAGGTTCCTACGAGCAGTACTTC	CASSLRTGSYEQYF
TRBV9	TRBJ1-1	TRBD1	.	TGTGCCAGCAGCGAGACAGGGCTGAACACTGAAGCTTTCTTT	CASSETGLNTEAFF
TRBV11-2	TRBJ2-7	TRBD2	.	TGTGCCAGCAGCTTAGATCCGGCTAGCGGGAGGTACGAGCAGTACTTC	CASSLDPASGRYEQYF
TRBV4-1	TRBJ2-1	TRBD2	.	TGCGCCAGCAGCCGGGGGGGGAATGAGCAGTTCTTC	CASSRGGNEQFF
TRBV7-9	TRBJ2-3	.	once	TGTGCCAGCAGCCACTACCACGGAACAGATACGCAGTATTTT	CASSHYHGTDTQYF
TRBV6-1	TRBJ2-3	.	once	TGTGCCAGCAGTGACCCTGCCTTTAGCACAGATACGCAGTATTTT	CASSDPAFSTDTQYF
TRBV2	TRBJ2-3	TRBD2	.	TGTGCCAGCAAGCGGGACACAGATACGCAGTATTTT	CASKRDTDTQYF
TRBV7-9	TRBJ2-1	TRBD2	.	TGTGCCAGCAGCTTCGGACTAGGTGTTGAGCAGTTCTTC	CASSFGLGVEQFF
TRBV10-1	TRBJ2-2	.	.	TGCGCCAGCAGTGCAACGGACACCGGGGAGCTGTTTTTT	CASSATDTGELFF